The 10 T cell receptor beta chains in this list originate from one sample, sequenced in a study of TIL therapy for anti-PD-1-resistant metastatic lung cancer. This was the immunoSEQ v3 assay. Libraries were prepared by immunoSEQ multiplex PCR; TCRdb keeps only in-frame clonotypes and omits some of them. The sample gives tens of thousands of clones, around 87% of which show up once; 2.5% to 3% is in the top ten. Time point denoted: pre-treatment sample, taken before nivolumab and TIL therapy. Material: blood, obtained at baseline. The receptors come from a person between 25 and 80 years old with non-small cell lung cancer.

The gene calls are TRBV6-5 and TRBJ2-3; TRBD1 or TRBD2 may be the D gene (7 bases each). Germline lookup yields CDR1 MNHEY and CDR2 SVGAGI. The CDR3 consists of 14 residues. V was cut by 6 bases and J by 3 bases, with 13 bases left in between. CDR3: CASRPRGGTDTQYF. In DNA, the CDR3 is TGTGCCAGCAGACCCAGGGGGGGAACAGATACGCAGTATTTT.

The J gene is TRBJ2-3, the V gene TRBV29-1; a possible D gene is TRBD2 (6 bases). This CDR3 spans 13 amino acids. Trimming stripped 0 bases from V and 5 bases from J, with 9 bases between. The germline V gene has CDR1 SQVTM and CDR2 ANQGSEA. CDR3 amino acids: CSVEDIGRDTQYF. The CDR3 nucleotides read TGCAGCGTTGAAGATATCGGGAGAGATACGCAGTATTTT.

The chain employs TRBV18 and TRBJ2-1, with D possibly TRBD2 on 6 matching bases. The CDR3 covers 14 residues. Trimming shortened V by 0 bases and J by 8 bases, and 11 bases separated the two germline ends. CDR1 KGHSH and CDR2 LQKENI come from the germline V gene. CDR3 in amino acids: CASSPPGREDEQFF. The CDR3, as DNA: TGTGCCAGCTCACCACCGGGTAGGGAGGATGAGCAGTTCTTC.

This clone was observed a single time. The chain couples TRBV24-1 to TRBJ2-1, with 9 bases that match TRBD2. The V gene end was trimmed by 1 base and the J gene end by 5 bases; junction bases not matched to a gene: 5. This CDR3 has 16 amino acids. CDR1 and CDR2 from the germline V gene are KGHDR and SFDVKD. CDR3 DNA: TGTGCCACCAGTGATTTTGGCGGGAGGGTCAACAATGAGCAGTTCTTC. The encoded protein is CATSDFGGRVNNEQFF.

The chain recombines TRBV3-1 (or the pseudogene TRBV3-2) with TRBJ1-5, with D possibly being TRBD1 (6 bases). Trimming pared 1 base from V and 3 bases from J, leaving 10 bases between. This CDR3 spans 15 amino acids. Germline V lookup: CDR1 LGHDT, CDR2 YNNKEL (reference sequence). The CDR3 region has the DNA TGTGCCAGCAGCCAAGTGTGGGGGCCCAATCAGCCCCAGCATTTT. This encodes CASSQVWGPNQPQHF.

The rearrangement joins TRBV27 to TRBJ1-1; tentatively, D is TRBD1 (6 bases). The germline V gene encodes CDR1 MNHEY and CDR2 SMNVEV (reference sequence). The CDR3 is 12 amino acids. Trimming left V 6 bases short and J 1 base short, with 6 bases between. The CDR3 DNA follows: TGTGCCAGCAGGGGACAGAACACTGAAGCTTTCTTT. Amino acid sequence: CASRGQNTEAFF.

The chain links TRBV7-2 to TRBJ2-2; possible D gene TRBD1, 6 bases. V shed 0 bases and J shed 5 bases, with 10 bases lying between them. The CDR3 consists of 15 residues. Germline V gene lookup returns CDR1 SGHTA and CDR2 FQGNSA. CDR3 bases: TGTGCCAGCAGCTTAGCGCCTGGGACAACCGGGGAGCTGTTTTTT. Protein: CASSLAPGTTGELFF.

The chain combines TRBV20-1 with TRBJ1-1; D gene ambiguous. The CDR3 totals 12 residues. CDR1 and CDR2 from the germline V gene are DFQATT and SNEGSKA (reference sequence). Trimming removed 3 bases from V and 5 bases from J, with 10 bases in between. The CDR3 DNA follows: TGCAGTGCTAGTTTACTAGAAACTGAAGCTTTCTTT. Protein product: CSASLLETEAFF.

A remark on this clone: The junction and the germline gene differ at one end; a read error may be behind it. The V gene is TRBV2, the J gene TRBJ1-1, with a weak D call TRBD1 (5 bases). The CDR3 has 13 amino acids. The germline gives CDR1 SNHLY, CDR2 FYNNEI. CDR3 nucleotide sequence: TGTGCCAGCAGCGAAGGGGTGAACACTGAAGCTTTCTTT. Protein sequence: CASSEGVNTEAFF.

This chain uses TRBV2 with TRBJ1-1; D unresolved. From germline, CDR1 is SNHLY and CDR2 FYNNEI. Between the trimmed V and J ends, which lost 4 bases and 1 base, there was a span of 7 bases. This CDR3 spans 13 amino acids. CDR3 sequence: CASSVSRNTEAFF. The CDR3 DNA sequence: TGTGCCAGCAGTGTTAGCAGGAACACTGAAGCTTTCTTT.